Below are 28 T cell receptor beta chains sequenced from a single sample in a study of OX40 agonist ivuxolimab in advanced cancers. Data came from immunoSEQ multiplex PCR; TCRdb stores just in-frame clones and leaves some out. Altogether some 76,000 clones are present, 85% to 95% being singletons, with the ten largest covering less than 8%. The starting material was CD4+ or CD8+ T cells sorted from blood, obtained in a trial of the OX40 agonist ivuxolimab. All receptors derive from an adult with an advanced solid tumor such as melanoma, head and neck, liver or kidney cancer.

CDR3 coding DNA: TGTGCCAGCAGCTTTGGTAGTGGATCTGAAGCTTTCTTT. The encoded protein is CASSFGSGSEAFF. The J gene is TRBJ1-1, the V gene TRBV11-3; D call uncertain. The CDR3 has 13 residues. Trimming left V 3 bases short and J 6 bases short, with 11 bases between. The germline gives CDR1 SGHNT, CDR2 YENEEA.

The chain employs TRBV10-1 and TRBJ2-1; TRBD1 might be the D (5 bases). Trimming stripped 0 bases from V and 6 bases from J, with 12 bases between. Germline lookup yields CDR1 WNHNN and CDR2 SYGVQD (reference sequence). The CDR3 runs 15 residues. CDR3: CASSESMTAVNEQFF. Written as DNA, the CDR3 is TGCGCCAGCAGTGAGTCCATGACAGCCGTCAATGAGCAGTTCTTC.

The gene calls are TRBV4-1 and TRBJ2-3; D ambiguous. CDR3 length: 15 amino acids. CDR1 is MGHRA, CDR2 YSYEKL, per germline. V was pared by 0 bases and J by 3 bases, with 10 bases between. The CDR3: CASSQDSGLTDTQYF. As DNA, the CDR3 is TGCGCCAGCAGCCAAGACAGTGGGCTAACAGATACGCAGTATTTT.

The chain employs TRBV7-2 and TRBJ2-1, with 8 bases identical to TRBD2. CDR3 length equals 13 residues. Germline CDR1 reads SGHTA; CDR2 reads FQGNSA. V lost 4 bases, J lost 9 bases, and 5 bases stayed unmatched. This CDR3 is CASSSGGVFEQFF. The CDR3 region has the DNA TGTGCCAGCAGCTCCGGGGGGGTATTTGAGCAGTTCTTC.

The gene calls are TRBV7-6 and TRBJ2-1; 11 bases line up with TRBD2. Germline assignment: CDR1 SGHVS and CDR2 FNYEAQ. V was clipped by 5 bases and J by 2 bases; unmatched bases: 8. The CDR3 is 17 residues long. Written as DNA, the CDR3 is TGTGCCAGCAGCGTAACTAGCGGGAGAAACCCCTACAATGAGCAGTTCTTC. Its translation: CASSVTSGRNPYNEQFF.

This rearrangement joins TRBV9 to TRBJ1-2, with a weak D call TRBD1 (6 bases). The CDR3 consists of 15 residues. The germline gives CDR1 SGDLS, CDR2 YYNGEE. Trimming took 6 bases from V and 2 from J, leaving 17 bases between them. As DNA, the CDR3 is TGTGCCAGCACCCCGAGAGGGGGAGTGAACTATGGCTACACCTTC. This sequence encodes CASTPRGGVNYGYTF.

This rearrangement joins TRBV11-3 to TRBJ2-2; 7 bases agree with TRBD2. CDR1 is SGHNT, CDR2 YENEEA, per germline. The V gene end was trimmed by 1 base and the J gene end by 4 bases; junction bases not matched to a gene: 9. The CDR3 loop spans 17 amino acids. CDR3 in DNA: TGTGCCAGCAGCTTAGGGGCCTGGGAGGGGCTCACCGGGGAGCTGTTTTTT. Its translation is CASSLGAWEGLTGELFF.

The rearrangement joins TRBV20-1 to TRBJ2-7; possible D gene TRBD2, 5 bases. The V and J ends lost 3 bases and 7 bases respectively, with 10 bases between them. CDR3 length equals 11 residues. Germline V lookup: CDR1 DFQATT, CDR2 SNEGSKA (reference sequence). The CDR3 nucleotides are TGCAGTGCTAGTACATCGGGGGAGCAGTACTTC. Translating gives CSASTSGEQYF.

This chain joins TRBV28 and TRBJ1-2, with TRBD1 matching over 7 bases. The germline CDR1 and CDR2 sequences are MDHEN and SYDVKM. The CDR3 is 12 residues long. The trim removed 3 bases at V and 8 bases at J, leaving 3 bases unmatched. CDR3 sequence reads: CASSLTGRGYTF. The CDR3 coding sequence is TGTGCCAGCAGTTTGACAGGGCGAGGCTACACCTTC.

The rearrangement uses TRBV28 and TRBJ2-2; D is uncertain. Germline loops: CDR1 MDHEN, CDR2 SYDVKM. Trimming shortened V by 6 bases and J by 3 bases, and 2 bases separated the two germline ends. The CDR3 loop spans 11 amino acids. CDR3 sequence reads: CASRDTGELFF. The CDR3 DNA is TGTGCCAGCAGAGACACCGGGGAGCTGTTTTTT.

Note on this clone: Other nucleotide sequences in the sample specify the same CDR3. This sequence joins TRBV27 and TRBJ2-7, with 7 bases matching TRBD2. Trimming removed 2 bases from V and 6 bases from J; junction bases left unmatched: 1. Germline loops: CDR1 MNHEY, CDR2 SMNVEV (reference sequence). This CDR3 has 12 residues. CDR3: CASSLGGGEQYF. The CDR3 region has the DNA TGTGCCAGCAGTTTAGGGGGGGGCGAGCAGTACTTC.

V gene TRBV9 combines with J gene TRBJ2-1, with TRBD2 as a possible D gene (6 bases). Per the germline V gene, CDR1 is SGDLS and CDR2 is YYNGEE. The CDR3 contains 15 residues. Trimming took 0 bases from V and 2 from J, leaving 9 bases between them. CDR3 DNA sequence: TGTGCCAGCAGCGTAGTCGGGAGTACCTACAATGAGCAGTTCTTC. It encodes CASSVVGSTYNEQFF.

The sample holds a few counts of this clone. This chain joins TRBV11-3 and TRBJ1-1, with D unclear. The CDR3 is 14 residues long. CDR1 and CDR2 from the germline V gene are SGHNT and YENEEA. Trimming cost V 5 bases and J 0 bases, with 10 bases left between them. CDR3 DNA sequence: TGTGCCAGCAGCCATGGACTGTTGAACACTGAAGCTTTCTTT. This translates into CASSHGLLNTEAFF.

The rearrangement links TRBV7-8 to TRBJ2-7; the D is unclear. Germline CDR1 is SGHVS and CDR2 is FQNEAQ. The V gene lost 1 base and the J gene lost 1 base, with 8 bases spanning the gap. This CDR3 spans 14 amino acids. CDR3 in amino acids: CASSLDTGSYEQYF. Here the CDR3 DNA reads TGTGCCAGCAGCTTAGATACGGGTTCCTACGAGCAGTACTTC.

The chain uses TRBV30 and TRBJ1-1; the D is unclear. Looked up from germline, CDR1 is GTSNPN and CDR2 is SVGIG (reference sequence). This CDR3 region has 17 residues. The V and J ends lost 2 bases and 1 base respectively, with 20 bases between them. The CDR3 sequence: CAWSYSPGIRRNTEAFF. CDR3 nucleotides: TGTGCCTGGAGTTACTCGCCGGGTATACGGAGGAACACTGAAGCTTTCTTT.

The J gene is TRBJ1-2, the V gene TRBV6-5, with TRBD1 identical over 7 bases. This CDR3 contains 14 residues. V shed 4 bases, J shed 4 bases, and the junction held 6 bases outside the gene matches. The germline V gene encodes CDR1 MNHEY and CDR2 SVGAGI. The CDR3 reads CASSSLRDSYGYTF. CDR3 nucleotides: TGTGCCAGCAGTTCCCTGAGGGACAGCTATGGCTACACCTTC.

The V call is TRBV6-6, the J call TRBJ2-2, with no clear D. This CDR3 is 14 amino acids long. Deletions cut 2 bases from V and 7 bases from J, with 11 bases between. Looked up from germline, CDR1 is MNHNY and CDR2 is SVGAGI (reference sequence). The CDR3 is CASSYSVTGGELFF. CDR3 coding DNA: TGTGCCAGCAGTTACAGCGTAACGGGCGGGGAGCTGTTTTTT.

The CDR3 DNA reads as TGTGCCAGCAGCGGTACCCTGGGTCAGACTGAAGCTTTCTTT. The encoded protein is CASSGTLGQTEAFF. The J gene is TRBJ1-1, the V gene TRBV11-2, with no clear D. The V gene's germline CDR1 is SGHAT and CDR2 FQNNGV. This CDR3 is built from 14 residues. The V end lost 5 bases, the J end lost 5 bases, and 15 bases lay between the germline ends.

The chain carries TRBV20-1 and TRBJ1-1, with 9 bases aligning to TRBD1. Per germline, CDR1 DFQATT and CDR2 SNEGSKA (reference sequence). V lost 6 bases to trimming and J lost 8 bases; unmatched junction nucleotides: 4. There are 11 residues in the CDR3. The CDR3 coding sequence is TGCAGTGCCCTCGGACAGGGGGAAGCTTTCTTT. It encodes CSALGQGEAFF.

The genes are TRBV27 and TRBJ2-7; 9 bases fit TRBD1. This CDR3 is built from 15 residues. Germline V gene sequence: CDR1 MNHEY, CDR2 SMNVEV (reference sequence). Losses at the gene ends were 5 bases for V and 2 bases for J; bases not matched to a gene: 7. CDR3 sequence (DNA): TGTGCCAGCAGTCCCGGGACAGGGAACCCCTACGAGCAGTACTTC. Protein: CASSPGTGNPYEQYF.

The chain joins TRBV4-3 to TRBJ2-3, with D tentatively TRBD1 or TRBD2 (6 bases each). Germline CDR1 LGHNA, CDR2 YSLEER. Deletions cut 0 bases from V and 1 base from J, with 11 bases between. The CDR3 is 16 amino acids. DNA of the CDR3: TGCGCCAGCAGCCAAGATGAGGGGGGCGGCACAGATACGCAGTATTTT. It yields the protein CASSQDEGGGTDTQYF.

The CDR3: CASSVGQRLVATNEKLFF. Written as DNA, the CDR3 is TGTGCCAGCAGCGTCGGACAGCGGTTAGTCGCAACTAATGAAAAACTGTTTTTT. The chain employs TRBV9 and TRBJ1-4, with D perhaps matching TRBD1 (6 bases). Between the trimmed V and J ends, which lost 2 bases and 0 bases, there was a span of 17 bases. Germline lookup yields CDR1 SGDLS and CDR2 YYNGEE. The CDR3 covers 18 residues. Complete variable domain (other parts from reference TRBV9 and TRBJ1-4): DSGVTQTPKHLITATGQRVTLRCSPRSGDLSVYWYQQSLDQGLQFLIQYYNGEERAKGNILERFSAQQFPDLHSELNLSSLELGDSALYFCASSVGQRLVATNEKLFFGSGTQLSVL.

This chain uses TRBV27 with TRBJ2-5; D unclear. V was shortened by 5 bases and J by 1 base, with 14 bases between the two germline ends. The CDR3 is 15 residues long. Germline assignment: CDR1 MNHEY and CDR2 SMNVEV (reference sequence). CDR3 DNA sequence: TGTGCCAGCAGTCCCCTCACCCGGTCCCAAGAGACCCAGTACTTC. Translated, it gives CASSPLTRSQETQYF.

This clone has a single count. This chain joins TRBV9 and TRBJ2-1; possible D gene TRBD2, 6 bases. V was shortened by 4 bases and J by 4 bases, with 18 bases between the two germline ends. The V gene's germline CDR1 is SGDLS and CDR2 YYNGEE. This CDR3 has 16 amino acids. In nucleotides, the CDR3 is TGTGCCAGCAGCTCCACAACGGGCGGGGCATACAATGAGCAGTTCTTC. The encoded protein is CASSSTTGGAYNEQFF.

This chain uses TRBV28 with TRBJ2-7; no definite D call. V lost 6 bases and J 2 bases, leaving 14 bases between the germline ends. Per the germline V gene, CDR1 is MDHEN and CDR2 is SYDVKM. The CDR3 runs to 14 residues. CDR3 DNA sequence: TGTGCCAGCAGCTCACGGGCATTCGCCTACGAGCAGTACTTC. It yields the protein CASSSRAFAYEQYF.

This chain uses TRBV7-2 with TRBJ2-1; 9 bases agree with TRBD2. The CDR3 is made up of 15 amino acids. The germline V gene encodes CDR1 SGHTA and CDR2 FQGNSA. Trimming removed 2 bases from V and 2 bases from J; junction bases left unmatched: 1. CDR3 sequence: CASSLLAGTYNEQFF. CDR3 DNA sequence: TGTGCCAGCAGCTTACTAGCGGGGACCTACAATGAGCAGTTCTTC.

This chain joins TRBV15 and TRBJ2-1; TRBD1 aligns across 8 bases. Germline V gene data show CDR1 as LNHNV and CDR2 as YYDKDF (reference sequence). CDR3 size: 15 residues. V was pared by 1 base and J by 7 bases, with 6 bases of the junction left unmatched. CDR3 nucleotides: TGTGCCACCAGCAGAGGCCGACAGGGGAGGAATGAGCAGTTCTTC. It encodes CATSRGRQGRNEQFF.

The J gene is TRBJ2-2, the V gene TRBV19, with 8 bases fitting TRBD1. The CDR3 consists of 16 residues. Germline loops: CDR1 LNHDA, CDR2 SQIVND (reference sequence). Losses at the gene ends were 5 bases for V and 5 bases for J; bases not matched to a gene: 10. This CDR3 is CASSGQGIGGTGELFF. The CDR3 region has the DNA TGTGCCAGTAGTGGACAGGGCATAGGTGGGACCGGGGAGCTGTTTTTT. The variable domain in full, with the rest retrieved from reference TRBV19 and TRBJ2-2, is DGGITQSPKYLFRKEGQNVTLSCEQNLNHDAMYWYRQDPGQGLRLIYYSQIVNDFQKGDIAEGYSVSREKKESFPLTVTSAQKNPTAFYLCASSGQGIGGTGELFFGEGSRLTVL.